Listed below are T cell receptor beta chains from one sample, sequenced in a study of Ad26.COV2.S vaccination and SARS-CoV-2 variants. This table comes from immunoSEQ multiplex PCR, and its TCRdb copy is limited to in-frame clones, with some not included. The data show under 550,000 clones, more than 80% seen once. Sequenced here: peripheral blood, sampled in a trial of Ad26.COV2.S vaccine versus placebo. Receptors were obtained from a person aged 18-60 years who received the Ad26.COV2.S COVID-19 vaccine or a placebo. Both conserved end residues are trimmed from each CDR3. Each record gives: V gene, J gene, CDR3 protein.

V gene: TRBV19; J gene: TRBJ2-2; CDR3 protein: ASSTPDSLNTGELF
V gene: TRBV7-2; J gene: TRBJ2-7; CDR3 protein: ASSPTIREQY
V gene: TRBV28; J gene: TRBJ2-3; CDR3 protein: ASSFPLGDTQY
V gene: TRBV29-1; J gene: TRBJ2-7; CDR3 protein: SVGDRGEQY
V gene: TRBV18; J gene: TRBJ2-3; CDR3 protein: ASSPPLDAQY
V gene: TRBV2; J gene: TRBJ2-7; CDR3 protein: ASRVRDRALPYEQY
V gene: TRBV14; J gene: TRBJ2-1; CDR3 protein: ASSQVLGEEDNEQF
V gene: TRBV10-1; J gene: TRBJ1-5; CDR3 protein: ASSESGQGEQPQH
V gene: TRBV7-2; J gene: TRBJ2-2; CDR3 protein: ASSPIRDTGELF
V gene: TRBV28; J gene: TRBJ2-7; CDR3 protein: ASRPSGRAWEQY
V gene: TRBV28; J gene: TRBJ2-3; CDR3 protein: ASSFSGSLAISLDTQY
V gene: TRBV5-8; J gene: TRBJ2-7; CDR3 protein: ASSLGARGSYEQY
V gene: TRBV7-6; J gene: TRBJ2-3; CDR3 protein: ASSLDRGLGDTQY
V gene: TRBV10-2; J gene: TRBJ2-7; CDR3 protein: ASLTGTSDYHEQY
V gene: TRBV20-1; J gene: TRBJ2-7; CDR3 protein: SASKPGVGYEQY
V gene: TRBV10-3; J gene: TRBJ2-1; CDR3 protein: AISDRDTGYNEQF
V gene: TRBV11-2; J gene: TRBJ2-1; CDR3 protein: ASSLGYYNEQF
V gene: TRBV7-2; J gene: TRBJ1-4; CDR3 protein: ASSLDGPRGEKLF
V gene: TRBV2; J gene: TRBJ2-6; CDR3 protein: ASSGSATNSGANVLT
V gene: TRBV28; J gene: TRBJ2-7; CDR3 protein: ASSRPAGGTYEQY
V gene: TRBV7-9; J gene: TRBJ1-5; CDR3 protein: ASSLGASNQPQH
V gene: TRBV7-2; J gene: TRBJ2-1; CDR3 protein: ASSLVWSSYNEQF
V gene: TRBV4-3; J gene: TRBJ2-7; CDR3 protein: ASSQDLGLEQY
V gene: TRBV2; J gene: TRBJ2-7; CDR3 protein: ASSGVGQQWDEQY
V gene: TRBV27; J gene: TRBJ1-1; CDR3 protein: ASSFSVNTEAF
V gene: TRBV5-4; J gene: TRBJ1-6; CDR3 protein: ASSHEYNSPLH
V gene: TRBV3-1/TRBV3-2; J gene: TRBJ2-3; CDR3 protein: ASSGLAGGSTDTQY
V gene: TRBV19; J gene: TRBJ2-2; CDR3 protein: ASSRTGTPTFTGELF
V gene: TRBV7-9; J gene: TRBJ1-1; CDR3 protein: ASSSAGVNTEAF
V gene: TRBV7-8; J gene: TRBJ2-7; CDR3 protein: ASSPPRSDGEQY
V gene: TRBV7-8; J gene: TRBJ2-1; CDR3 protein: ASSFSGYNEQF
V gene: TRBV4-3; J gene: TRBJ2-7; CDR3 protein: ASSQPRTSFIYEQY
V gene: TRBV7-8; J gene: TRBJ2-1; CDR3 protein: ASSLDLSNEQF